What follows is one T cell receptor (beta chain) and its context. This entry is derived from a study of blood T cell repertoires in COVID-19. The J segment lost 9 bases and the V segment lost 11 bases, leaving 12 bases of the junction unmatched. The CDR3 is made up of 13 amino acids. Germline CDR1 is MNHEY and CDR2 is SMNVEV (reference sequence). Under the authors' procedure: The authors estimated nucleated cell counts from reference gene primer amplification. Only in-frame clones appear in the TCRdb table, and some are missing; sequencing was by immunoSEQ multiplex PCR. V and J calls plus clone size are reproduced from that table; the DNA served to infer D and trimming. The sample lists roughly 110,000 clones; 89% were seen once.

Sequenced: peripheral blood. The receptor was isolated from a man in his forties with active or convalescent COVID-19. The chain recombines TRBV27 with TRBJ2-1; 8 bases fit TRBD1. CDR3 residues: CALGQGGVGEQFF. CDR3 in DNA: TGTGCCCTAGGACAGGGTGGGGTAGGTGAGCAGTTCTTC.